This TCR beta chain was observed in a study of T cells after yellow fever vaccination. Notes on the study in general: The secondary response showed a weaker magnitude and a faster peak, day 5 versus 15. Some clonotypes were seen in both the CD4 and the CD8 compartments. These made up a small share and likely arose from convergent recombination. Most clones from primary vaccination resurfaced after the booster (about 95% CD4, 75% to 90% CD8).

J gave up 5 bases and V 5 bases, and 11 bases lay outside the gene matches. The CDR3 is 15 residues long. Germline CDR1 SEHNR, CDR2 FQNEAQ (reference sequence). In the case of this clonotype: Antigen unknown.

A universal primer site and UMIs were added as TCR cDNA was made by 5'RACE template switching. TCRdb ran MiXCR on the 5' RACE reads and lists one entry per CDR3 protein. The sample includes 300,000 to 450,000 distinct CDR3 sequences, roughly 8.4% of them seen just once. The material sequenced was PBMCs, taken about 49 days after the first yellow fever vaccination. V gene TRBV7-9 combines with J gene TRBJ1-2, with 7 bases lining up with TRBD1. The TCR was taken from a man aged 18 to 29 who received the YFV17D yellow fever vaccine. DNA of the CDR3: TGTGCCAGCAGCCCCGTGCTGGACAGGTTATATGGCTACACCTTC. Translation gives CASSPVLDRLYGYTF.